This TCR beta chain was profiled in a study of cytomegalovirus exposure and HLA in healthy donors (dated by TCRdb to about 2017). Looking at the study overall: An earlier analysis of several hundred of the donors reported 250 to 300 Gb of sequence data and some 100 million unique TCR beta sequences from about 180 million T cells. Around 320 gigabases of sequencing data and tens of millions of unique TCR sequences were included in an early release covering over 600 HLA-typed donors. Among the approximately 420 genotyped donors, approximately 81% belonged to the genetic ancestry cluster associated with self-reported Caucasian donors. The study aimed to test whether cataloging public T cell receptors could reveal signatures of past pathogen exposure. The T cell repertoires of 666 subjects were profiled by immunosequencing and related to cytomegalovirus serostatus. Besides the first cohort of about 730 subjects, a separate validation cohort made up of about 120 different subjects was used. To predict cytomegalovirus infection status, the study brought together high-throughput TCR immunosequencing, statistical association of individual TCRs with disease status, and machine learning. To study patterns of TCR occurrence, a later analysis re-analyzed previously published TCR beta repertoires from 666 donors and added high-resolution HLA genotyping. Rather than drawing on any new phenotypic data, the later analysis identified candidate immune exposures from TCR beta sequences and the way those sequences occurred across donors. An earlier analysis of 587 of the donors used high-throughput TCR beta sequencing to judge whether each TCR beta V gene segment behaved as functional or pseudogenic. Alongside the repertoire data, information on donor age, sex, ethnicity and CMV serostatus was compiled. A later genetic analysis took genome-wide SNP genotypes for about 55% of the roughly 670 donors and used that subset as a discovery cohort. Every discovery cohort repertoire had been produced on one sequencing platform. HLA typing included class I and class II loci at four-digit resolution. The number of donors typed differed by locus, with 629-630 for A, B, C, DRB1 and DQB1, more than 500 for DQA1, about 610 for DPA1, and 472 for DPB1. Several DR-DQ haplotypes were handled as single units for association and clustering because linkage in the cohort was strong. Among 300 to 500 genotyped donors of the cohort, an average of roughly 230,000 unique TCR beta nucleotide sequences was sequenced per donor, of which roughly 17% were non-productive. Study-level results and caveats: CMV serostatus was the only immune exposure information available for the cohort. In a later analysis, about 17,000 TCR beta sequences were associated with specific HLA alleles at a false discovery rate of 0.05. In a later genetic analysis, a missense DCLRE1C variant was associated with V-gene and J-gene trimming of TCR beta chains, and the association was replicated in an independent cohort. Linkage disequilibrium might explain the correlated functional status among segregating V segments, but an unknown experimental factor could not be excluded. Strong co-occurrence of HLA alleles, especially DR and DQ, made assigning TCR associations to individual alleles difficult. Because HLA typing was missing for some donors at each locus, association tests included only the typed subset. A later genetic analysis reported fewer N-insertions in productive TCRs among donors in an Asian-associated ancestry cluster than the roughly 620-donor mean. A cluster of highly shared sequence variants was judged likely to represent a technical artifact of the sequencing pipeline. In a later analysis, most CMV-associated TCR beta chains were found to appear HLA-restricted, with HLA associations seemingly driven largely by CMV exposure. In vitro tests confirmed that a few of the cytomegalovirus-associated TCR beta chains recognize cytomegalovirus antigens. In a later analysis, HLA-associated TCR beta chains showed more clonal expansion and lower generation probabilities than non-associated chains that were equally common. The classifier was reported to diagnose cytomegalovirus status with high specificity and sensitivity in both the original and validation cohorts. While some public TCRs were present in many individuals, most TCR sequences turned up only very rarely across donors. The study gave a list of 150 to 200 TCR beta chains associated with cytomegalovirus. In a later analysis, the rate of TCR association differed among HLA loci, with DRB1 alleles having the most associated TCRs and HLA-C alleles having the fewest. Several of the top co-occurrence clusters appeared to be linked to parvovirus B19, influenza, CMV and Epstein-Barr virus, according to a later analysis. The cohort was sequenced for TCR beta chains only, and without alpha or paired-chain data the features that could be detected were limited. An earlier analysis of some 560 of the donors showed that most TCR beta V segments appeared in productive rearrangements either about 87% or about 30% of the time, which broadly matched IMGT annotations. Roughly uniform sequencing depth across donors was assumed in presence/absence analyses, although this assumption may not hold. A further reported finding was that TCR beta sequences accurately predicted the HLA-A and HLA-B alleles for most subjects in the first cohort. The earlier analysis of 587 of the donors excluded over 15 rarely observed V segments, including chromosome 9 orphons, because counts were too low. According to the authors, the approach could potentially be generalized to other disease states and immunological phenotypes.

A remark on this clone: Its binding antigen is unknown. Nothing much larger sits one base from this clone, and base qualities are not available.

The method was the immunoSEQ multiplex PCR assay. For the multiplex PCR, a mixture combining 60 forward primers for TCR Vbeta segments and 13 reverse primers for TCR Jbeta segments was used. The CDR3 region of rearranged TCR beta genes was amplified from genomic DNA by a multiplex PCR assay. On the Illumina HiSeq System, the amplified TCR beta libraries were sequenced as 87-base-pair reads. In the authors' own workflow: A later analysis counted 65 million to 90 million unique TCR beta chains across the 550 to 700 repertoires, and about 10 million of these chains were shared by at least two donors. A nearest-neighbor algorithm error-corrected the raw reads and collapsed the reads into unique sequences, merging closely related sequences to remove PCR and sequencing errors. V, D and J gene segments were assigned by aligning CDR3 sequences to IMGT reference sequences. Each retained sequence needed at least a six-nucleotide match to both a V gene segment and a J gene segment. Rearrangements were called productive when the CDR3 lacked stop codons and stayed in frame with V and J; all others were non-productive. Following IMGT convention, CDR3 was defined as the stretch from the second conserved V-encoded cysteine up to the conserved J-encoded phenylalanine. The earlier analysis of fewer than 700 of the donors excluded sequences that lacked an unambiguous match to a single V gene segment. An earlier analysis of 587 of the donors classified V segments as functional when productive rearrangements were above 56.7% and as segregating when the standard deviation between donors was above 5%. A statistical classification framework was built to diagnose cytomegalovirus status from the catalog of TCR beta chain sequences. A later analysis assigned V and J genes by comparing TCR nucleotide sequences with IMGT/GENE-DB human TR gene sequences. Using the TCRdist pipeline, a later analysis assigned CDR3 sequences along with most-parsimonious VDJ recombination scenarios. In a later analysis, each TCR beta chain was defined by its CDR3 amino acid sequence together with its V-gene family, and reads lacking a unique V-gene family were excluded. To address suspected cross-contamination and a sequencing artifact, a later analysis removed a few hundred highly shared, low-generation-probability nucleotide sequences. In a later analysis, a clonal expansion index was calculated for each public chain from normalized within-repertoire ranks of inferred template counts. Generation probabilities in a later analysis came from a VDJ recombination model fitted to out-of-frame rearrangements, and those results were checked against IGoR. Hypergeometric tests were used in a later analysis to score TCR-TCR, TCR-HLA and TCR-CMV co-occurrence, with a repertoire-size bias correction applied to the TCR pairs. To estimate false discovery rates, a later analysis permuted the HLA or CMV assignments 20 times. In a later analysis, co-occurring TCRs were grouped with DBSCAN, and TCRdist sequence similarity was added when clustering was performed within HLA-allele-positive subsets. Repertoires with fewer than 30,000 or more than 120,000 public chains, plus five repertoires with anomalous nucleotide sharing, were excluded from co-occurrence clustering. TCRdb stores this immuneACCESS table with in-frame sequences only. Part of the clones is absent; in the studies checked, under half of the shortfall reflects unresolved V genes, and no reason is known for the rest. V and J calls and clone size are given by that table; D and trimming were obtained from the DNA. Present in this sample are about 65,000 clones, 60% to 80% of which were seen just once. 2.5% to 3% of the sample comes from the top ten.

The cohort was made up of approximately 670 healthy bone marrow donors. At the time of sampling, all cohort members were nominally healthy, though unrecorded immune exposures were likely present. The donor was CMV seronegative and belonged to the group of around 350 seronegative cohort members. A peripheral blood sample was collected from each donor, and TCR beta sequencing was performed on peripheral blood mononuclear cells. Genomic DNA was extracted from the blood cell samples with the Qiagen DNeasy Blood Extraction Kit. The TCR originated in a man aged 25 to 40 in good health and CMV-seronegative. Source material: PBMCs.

The CDR3 has the sequence CASSPVSSSYEQYF. The DNA is as follows: TGTGCCAGCAGCCCAGTTTCAAGCTCCTACGAGCAGTACTTC. The chain joins TRBV5-6 to TRBJ2-7; confidence is insufficient to name the D gene. Including the terminal cysteine and phenylalanine, the CDR3 comprises 14 residues. The DNA shown is the 42-base CDR3, in frame from base 1. Reading the germline V gene gives CDR1 SGHDT and CDR2 YYEEEE. Relative to germline, V is 4 bases shorter and J is 0 bases shorter, with 11 bases between their ends.